The 3 T cell receptor beta chains listed next were all sequenced from one sample in a study of T cell repertoires in cytomegalovirus infection. Their specific antigens are unknown. TCRdb reanalysed the reads using MiXCR and keeps one entry per CDR3 protein. The sample includes about 280,000 distinct CDR3 sequences, approximately 22% seen only once; the top ten take about 21%. The source material was cultured PBMCs, sampled from culture after CMV antigen stimulation. These receptors all come from a human donor in good health (CMV status not recorded). Some clones in this sample may be carry-over from other donors' samples.

This clonotype was recorded only once. This sequence joins TRBV28 and TRBJ2-1; tentatively, D is TRBD1 (7 bases). This CDR3 spans 16 amino acids. CDR1 and CDR2 (germline): MDHEN, SYDVKM. V lost 2 bases and J lost 3, with 14 bases in between. CDR3 in DNA: TGTGCCAGCAGTTTAATGAGGAGGGGGCTCTACAATGAGCAGTTCTTC. It encodes CASSLMRRGLYNEQFF.

This clonotype has a handful of counts. V and J are TRBV6-6 and TRBJ2-2; D remains ambiguous. Germline CDR1 and CDR2: MNHNY and SVGAGI (reference sequence). V lost 8 bases and J 8 bases, leaving 12 bases between the germline ends. This CDR3 has 12 residues. The CDR3 here is CASGPRQGELFF. CDR3 nucleotide sequence: TGTGCCAGCGGACCGAGGCAGGGGGAGCTGTTTTTT.

There are a few counts of this clonotype. The chain is built from TRBV5-4 and TRBJ1-1; D is perhaps TRBD1 (5 bases). The CDR3 totals 12 residues. V was shortened by 1 base and J by 10 bases, with 11 bases between the two germline ends. CDR1 and CDR2 from the germline V gene are SGHNT and YYREEE (reference sequence). The CDR3 region is CASSLWDSGAFF. Here the CDR3 DNA reads TGTGCCAGCAGCTTGTGGGACTCGGGAGCTTTCTTT. Complete variable domain (other parts from reference TRBV5-4 and TRBJ1-1): ETGVTQSPTHLIKTRGQQVTLRCSSQSGHNTVSWYQQALGQGPQFIFQYYREEENGRGNFPPRFSGLQFPNYSSELNVNALELDDSALYLCASSLWDSGAFFGQGTRLTVV.